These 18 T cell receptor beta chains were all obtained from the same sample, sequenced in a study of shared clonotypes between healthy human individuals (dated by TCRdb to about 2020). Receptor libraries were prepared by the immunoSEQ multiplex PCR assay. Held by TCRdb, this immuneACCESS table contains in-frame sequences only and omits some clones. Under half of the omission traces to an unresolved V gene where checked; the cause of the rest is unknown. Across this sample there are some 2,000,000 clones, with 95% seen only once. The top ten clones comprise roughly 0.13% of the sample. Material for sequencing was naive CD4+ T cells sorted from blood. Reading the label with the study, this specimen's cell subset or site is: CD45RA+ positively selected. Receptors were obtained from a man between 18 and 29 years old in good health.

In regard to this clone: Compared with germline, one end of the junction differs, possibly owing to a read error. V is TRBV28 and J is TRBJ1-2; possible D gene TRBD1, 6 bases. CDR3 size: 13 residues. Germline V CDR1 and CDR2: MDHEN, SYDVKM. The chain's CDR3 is CTSSLQQGYGYTF. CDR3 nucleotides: TGTACCAGCAGTTTACAACAGGGCTATGGCTACACCTTC.

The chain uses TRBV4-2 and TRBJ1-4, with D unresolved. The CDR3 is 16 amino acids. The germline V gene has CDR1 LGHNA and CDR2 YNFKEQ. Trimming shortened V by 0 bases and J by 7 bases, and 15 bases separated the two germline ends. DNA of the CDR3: TGTGCCAGCAGCCAAGATATGTGGCGGGAGACTGAAAAACTGTTTTTT. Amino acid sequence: CASSQDMWRETEKLFF.

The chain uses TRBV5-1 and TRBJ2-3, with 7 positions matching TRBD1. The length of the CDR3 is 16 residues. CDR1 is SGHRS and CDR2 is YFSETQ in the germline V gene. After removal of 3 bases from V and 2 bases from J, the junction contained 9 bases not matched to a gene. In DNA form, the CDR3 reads TGCGCCAGCAGCTGGTCGTTAGGACAGGACACAGATACGCAGTATTTT. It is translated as CASSWSLGQDTDTQYF.

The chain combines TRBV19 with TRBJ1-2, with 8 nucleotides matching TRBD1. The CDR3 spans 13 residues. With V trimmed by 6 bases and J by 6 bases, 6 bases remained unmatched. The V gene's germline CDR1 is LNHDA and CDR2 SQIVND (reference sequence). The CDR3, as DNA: TGTGCCAGTAGCAAGGACAGGGTCGATGGCTACACCTTC. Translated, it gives CASSKDRVDGYTF.

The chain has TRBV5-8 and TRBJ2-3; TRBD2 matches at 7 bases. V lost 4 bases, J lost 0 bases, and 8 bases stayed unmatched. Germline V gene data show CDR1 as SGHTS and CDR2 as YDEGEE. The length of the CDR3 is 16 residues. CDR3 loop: CASSPGLSHSTDTQYF. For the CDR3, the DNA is TGTGCCAGCAGCCCGGGACTATCGCATAGCACAGATACGCAGTATTTT.

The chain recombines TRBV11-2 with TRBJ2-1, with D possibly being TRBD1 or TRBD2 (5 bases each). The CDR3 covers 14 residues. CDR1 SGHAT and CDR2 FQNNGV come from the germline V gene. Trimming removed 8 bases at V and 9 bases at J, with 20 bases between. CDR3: CASSGFRDASEQFF. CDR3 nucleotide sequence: TGTGCCAGCTCTGGCTTTAGGGACGCTAGTGAGCAGTTCTTC.

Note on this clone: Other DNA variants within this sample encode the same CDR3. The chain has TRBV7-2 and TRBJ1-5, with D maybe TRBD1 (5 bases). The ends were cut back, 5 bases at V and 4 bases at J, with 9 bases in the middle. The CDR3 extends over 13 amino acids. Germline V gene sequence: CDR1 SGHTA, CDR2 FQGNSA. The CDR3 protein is CASSPQGNQPQHF. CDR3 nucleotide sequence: TGTGCCAGCAGCCCCCAGGGAAATCAGCCCCAGCATTTT.

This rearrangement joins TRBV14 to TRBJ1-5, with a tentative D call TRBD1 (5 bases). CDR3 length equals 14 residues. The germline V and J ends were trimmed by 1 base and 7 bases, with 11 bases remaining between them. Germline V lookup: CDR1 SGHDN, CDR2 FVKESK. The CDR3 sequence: CASSQGIWGQPQHF. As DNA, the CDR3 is TGTGCCAGCAGCCAAGGGATTTGGGGCCAGCCCCAGCATTTT.

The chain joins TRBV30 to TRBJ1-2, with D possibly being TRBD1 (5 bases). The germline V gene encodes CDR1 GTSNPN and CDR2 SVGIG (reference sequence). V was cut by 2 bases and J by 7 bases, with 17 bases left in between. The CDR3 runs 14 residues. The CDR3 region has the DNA TGTGCCTGGAGTATGAAGGGGCGGTCGGTTGGCTACACCTTC. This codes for CAWSMKGRSVGYTF.

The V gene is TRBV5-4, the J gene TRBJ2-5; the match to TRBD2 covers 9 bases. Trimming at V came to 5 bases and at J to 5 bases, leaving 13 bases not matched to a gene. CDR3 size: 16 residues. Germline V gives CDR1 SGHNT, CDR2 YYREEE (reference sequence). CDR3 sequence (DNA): TGTGCCAGCAGACCTGGCGGGGTAGCGGGGGTGGAGACCCAGTACTTC. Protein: CASRPGGVAGVETQYF. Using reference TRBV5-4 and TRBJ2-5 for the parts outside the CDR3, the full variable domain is ETGVTQSPTHLIKTRGQQVTLRCSSQSGHNTVSWYQQALGQGPQFIFQYYREEENGRGNFPPRFSGLQFPNYSSELNVNALELDDSALYLCASRPGGVAGVETQYFGPGTRLLVL.

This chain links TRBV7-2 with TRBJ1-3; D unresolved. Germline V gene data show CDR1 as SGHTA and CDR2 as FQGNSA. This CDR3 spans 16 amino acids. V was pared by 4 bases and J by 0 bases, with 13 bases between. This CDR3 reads CASSSPGTYSGNTIYF. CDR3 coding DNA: TGTGCCAGCAGCTCCCCTGGCACGTACTCTGGAAACACCATATATTTT.

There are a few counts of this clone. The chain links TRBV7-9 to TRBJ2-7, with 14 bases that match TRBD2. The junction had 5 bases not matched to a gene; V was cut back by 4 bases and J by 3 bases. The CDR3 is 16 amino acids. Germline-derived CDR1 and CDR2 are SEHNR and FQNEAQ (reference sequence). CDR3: CASSSGLAGGHYEQYF. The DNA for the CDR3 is TGTGCCAGCAGCTCAGGACTAGCGGGAGGACACTACGAGCAGTACTTC.

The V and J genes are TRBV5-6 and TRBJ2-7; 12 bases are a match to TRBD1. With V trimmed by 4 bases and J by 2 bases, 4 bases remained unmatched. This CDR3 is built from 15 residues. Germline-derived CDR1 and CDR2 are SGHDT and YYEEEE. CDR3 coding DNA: TGTGCCAGCAGCGGGGGGACAGGGGGCCCCTACGAGCAGTACTTC. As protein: CASSGGTGGPYEQYF.

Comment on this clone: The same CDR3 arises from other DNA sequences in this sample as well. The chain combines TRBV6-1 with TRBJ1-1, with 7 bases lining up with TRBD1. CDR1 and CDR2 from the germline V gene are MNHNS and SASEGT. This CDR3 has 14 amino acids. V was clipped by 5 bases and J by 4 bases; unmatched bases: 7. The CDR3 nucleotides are TGTGCCAGCAGTTTACAGGGGTTGGGCACTGAAGCTTTCTTT. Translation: CASSLQGLGTEAFF.

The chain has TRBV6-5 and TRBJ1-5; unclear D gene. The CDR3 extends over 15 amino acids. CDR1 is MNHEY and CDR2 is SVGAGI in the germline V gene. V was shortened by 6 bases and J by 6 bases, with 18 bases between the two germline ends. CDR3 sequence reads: CASSYLPPVGQPQHF. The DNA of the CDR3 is TGTGCCAGCAGCTACCTGCCGCCGGTCGGTCAGCCCCAGCATTTT.

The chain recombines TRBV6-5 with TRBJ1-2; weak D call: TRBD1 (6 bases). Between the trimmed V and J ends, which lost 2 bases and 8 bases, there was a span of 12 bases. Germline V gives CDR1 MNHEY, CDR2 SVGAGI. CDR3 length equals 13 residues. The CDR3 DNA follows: TGTGCCAGCAGTTACCCAAGGGGGGAAGGCTACACCTTC. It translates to CASSYPRGEGYTF.

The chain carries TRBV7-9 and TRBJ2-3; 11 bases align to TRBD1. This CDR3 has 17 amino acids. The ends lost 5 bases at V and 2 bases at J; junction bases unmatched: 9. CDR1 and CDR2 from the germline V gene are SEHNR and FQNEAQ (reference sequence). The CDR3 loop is CASSRSGTGGLTDTQYF. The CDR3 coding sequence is TGTGCCAGCAGCCGATCCGGGACAGGGGGGCTCACAGATACGCAGTATTTT.

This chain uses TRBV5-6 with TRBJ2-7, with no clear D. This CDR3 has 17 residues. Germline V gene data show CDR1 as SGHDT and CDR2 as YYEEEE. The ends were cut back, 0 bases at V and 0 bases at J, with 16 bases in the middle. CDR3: CASSLDTWNPSSYEQYF. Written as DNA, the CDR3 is TGTGCCAGCAGCTTGGATACGTGGAATCCAAGCTCCTACGAGCAGTACTTC.